This T cell receptor (beta chain) was found in a study of PD-1 blockade in classical Hodgkin lymphoma. Points from the study as a whole: Newly diagnosed and completely responding patients shared comparable baseline diversity. Reported findings placed baseline TCR diversity lower in newly diagnosed patients (compared with healthy donors).

Details on this clone: Its antigen is not known.

The assay was immunoSEQ multiplex PCR, and TCRdb's table has in-frame clones only and misses some. The data hold around 99,000 clones, with about four fifths observed a single time. Deletions cut 8 bases from V and 9 bases from J, with 11 bases between. The CDR3 has 11 amino acids. The germline V gene has CDR1 WSHSY and CDR2 SAAADI. Each patient relapsed following autologous stem cell transplantation, and prior brentuximab vedotin exposure differed. Under best response, outcomes were complete response, partial response or progressive disease. This sequence originates from a human donor with classical Hodgkin lymphoma. The source was peripheral blood mononuclear cells (PBMCs), collected before the second cycle of nivolumab. The chain links TRBV10-2 to TRBJ2-1, with D possibly being TRBD1 (5 bases). CDR3 DNA sequence: TGCGCCAGCGGTCAGGGCATTGAGCAGTTCTTC. It translates to CASGQGIEQFF.